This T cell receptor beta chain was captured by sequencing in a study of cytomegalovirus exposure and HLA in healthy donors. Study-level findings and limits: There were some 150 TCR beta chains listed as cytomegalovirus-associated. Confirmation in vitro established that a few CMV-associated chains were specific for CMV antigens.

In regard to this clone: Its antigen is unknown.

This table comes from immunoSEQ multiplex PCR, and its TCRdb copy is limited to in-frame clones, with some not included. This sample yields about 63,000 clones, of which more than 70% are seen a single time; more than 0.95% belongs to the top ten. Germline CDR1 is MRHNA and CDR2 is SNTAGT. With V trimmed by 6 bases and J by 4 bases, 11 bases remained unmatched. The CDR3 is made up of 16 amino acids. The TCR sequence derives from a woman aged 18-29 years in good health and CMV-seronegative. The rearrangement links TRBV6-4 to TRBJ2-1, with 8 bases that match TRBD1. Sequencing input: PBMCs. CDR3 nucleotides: TGTGCCAGCAGAGTAGGATGGGACAGGTCTTACAATGAGCAGTTCTTC. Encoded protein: CASRVGWDRSYNEQFF.